Listed below are T cell receptor beta chains from one sample, sequenced in a study of molecular identifiers for immune sequencing clone quantification. TCRdb analysed the PCR reads with MiXCR anew, one entry per CDR3 protein. The repertoire holds 350,000 or so distinct CDR3 sequences, with roughly 23% as singletons. Source material: naive CD8+ T cells from blood, with Jurkat cell RNA spiked in. The receptors were sampled from a human donor in good health. Some libraries in this study had Jurkat cell RNA spiked in. Each CDR3 is given without its conserved first and last residue. Fields, in order: D gene, J gene, V gene, CDR3 protein. A D gene is named only where the DNA matches it firmly.

D: TRBD2
J: TRBJ2-5
V: TRBV5-4
CDR3: AMRGAFIQETQY

D: NA
J: TRBJ1-1
V: TRBV28
CDR3: ASYTDMNTEAF

D: NA
J: TRBJ2-7
V: TRBV5-1
CDR3: ASSFGAGPREQY

D: TRBD1
J: TRBJ2-3
V: TRBV6-5
CDR3: ASSYPNPTGEGSTDTQY

D: NA
J: TRBJ2-5
V: TRBV25-1
CDR3: ASSEGQTQY

D: TRBD1
J: TRBJ2-7
V: TRBV19
CDR3: ASSRDRRTYEQY

D: TRBD2
J: TRBJ2-7
V: TRBV4-1
CDR3: ASSQGPGGLYEQY

D: NA
J: TRBJ2-7
V: TRBV20-1
CDR3: SAKTESSYEQY

D: TRBD2
J: TRBJ2-1
V: TRBV7-6
CDR3: ASSFFPSGSQVNEQF

D: NA
J: TRBJ2-2
V: TRBV13
CDR3: ASSLSSGVSTGELF

D: NA
J: TRBJ2-7
V: TRBV6-5
CDR3: ASSNRGQSYEQY

D: NA
J: TRBJ2-3
V: TRBV20-1
CDR3: SARDHRGLTDTQY

D: TRBD1
J: TRBJ1-2
V: TRBV29-1
CDR3: SVDRDRVSYGYT

D: TRBD1
J: TRBJ1-5
V: TRBV30
CDR3: AWRTGDLQPQH

D: NA
J: TRBJ2-2
V: TRBV7-9
CDR3: ASSLGGAGPLSGELF

D: NA
J: TRBJ2-3
V: TRBV24-1
CDR3: ATSDSKGDSNTDTQY

D: NA
J: TRBJ1-1
V: TRBV6-5
CDR3: ASSQSLRSLMNTEAF

D: NA
J: TRBJ1-5
V: TRBV20-1
CDR3: SARDGQGGRRAQR

D: NA
J: TRBJ2-7
V: TRBV5-1
CDR3: ASSLDNDYEQY

D: TRBD2
J: TRBJ2-3
V: TRBV6-5
CDR3: ASSYGTSGSTDTQY

D: TRBD1
J: TRBJ1-4
V: TRBV18
CDR3: ASSQQGEYEKLF

D: NA
J: TRBJ2-2
V: TRBV19
CDR3: ASEEGQANTGELF

D: TRBD1
J: TRBJ2-5
V: TRBV5-6
CDR3: ASSLRLGQGIETQY

D: NA
J: TRBJ2-7
V: TRBV27
CDR3: ASRRPGAPYEQY

D: NA
J: TRBJ1-1
V: TRBV19
CDR3: ASSILEAVEAF

D: TRBD2
J: TRBJ2-3
V: TRBV27
CDR3: ASSFLGLAGRTDTQY

D: NA
J: TRBJ1-1
V: TRBV3-1
CDR3: ASSQGGGRYTEAF

D: TRBD2
J: TRBJ2-5
V: TRBV7-6
CDR3: ASSLELARSETQY

D: TRBD2
J: TRBJ2-1
V: TRBV12-3/TRBV12-4
CDR3: ASSLVAGDGEQL